This TCR beta chain was found in a study of blood T cell repertoires in COVID-19. Study context: From the United States, Italy and Spain came samples of acute and convalescent COVID-19.

Trimming removed 2 bases from V and 4 bases from J; junction bases left unmatched: 2. CDR3 size: 14 residues. The V gene's germline CDR1 is SEHNR and CDR2 FQNEAQ (reference sequence). Original processing notes: Amplification of reference gene primers provided the estimated nucleated cell counts. Measured with immunoSEQ multiplex PCR; TCRdb has only the in-frame clones, and not every one. V and J calls and clone size come straight from that table; D and trimming were deduced from the DNA. This sample has about 46,000 clones; around 84% occur once, and the top ten carry roughly 4.5%. J is TRBJ2-1 and V is TRBV7-9, with 7 bases aligning to TRBD2. This clonotype was obtained from an elderly man with active COVID-19. Material for sequencing was peripheral blood. The CDR3 reads CASSLTSEYNEQFF. The CDR3 DNA follows: TGTGCCAGCAGCTTAACTAGCGAATACAATGAGCAGTTCTTC.